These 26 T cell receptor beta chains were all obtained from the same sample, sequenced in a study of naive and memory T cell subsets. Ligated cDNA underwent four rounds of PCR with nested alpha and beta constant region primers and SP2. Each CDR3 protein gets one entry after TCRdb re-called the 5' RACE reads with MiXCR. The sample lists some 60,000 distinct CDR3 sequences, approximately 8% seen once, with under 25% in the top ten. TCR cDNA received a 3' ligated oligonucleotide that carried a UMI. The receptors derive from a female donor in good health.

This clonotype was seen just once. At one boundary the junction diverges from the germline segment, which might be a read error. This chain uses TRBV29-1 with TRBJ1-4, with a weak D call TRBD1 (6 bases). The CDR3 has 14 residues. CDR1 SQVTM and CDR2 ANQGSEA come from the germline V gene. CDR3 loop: CGVESGGLNEKLFF. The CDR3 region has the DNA TGCGGCGTTGAATCCGGGGGCCTTAATGAAAAACTGTTTTTT.

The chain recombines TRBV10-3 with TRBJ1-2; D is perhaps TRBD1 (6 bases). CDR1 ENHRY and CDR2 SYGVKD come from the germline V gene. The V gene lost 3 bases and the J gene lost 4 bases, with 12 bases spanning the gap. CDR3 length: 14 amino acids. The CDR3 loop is CAISDFAQGYGYTF. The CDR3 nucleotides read TGTGCCATCAGTGATTTCGCACAGGGCTATGGCTACACCTTC.

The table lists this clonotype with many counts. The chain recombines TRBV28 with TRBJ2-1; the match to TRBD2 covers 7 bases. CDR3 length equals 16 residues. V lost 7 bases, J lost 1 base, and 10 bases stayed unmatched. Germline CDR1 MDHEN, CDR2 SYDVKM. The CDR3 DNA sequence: TGTGCCAGCACCCTGGTCACGGGGGGATCCTACAATGAGCAGTTCTTC. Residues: CASTLVTGGSYNEQFF. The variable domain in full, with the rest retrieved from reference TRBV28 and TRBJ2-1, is DVKVTQSSRYLVKRTGEKVFLECVQDMDHENMFWYRQDPGLGLRLIYFSYDVKMKEKGDIPEGYSVSREKKERFSLILESASTNQTSMYLCASTLVTGGSYNEQFFGPGTRLTVL.

The CDR3, as DNA: TGTGCCAGCAGTGTTCCAGGGGAACGGAGCTCCTACGAGCAGTACTTC. Its protein product is CASSVPGERSSYEQYF. The V call is TRBV6-6, the J call TRBJ2-7, with a weak D call TRBD1 (6 bases). Trimming removed 5 bases from V and 0 bases from J, with 17 bases in between. Germline CDR1 and CDR2: MNHNY and SVGAGI (reference sequence). CDR3 length: 16 amino acids.

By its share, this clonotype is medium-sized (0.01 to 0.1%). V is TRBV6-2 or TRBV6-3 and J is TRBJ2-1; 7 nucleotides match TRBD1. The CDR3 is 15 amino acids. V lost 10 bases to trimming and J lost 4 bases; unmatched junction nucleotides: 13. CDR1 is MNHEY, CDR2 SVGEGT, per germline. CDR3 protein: CATARGTEDYNEQFF. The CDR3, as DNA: TGTGCCACCGCGCGTGGGACAGAGGATTACAATGAGCAGTTCTTC.

CDR3 loop: CAISGSSYEQYF. The CDR3 DNA reads TGTGCCATCAGCGGCAGCTCCTACGAGCAGTACTTC. The J gene is TRBJ2-7, the V gene TRBV10-3; D is unresolved. This CDR3 contains 12 residues. With 6 bases removed from V and 0 bases from J, the gap between germline ends came to 6 bases. Germline V gene data show CDR1 as ENHRY and CDR2 as SYGVKD.

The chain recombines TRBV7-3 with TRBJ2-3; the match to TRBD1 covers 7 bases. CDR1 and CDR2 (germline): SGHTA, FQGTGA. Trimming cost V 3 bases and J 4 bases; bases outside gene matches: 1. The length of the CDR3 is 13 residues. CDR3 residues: CASSFQGADTQYF. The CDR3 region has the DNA TGTGCCAGCAGCTTCCAGGGGGCAGATACGCAGTATTTT. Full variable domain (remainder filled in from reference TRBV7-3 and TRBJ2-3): GAGVSQTPSNKVTEKGKYVELRCDPISGHTALYWYRQSLGQGPEFLIYFQGTGAADDSGLPNDRFFAVRPEGSVSTLKIQRTERGDSAVYLCASSFQGADTQYFGPGTRLTVL.

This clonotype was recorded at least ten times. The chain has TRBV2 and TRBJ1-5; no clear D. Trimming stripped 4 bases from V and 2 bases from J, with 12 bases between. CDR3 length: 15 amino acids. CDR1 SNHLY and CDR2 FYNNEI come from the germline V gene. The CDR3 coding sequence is TGTGCCAGCAGTGGGTTTCGGTTCGGCAATCAGCCCCAGCATTTT. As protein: CASSGFRFGNQPQHF.

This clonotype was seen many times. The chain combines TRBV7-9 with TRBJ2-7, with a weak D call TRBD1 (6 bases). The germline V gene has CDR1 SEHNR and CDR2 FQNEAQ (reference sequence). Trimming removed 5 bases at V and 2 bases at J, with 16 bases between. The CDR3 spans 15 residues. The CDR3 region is CASSEGDLPAYEQYF. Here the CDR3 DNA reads TGTGCCAGCAGCGAGGGGGACCTACCGGCCTACGAGCAGTACTTC.

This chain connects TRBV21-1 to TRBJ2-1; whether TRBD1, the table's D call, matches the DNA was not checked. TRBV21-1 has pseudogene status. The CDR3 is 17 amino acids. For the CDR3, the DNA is TGTGCCAGCAGCAAAGTTGCTGAGGGGGGGCCCTACAATGAGCAGTTCTTC. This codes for CASSKVAEGGPYNEQFF.

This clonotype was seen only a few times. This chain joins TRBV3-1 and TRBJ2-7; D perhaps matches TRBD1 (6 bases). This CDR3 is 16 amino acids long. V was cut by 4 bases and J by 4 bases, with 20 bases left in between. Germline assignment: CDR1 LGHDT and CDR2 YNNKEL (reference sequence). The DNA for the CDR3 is TGTGCCAGCAGCCCGAGCCTATACAGGGAAAGGTACGAGCAGTACTTC. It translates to CASSPSLYRERYEQYF.

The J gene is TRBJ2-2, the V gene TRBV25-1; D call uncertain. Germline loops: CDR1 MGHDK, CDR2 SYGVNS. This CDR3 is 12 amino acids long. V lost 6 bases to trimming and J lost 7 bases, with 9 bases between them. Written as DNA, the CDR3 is TGTGCCAGCAGAGGACCTATCGGGGAGCTGTTTTTT. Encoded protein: CASRGPIGELFF.

The CDR3: CASSRGLASTGELFF. For the CDR3, the DNA is TGTGCCAGCAGCCGCGGACTAGCGAGCACCGGGGAGCTGTTTTTT. The chain joins TRBV7-3 to TRBJ2-2; TRBD2 matches 9 bases. CDR3 size: 15 residues. Germline CDR1 and CDR2: SGHTA and FQGTGA. Unmatched junction bases numbered 5, after V lost 5 bases and J lost 4 bases.

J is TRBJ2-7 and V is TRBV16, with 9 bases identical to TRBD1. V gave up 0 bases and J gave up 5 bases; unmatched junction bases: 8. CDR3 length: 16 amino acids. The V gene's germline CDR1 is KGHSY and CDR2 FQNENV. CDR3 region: CASSQSEAQGANEQYF. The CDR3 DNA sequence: TGTGCCAGCAGCCAATCGGAGGCACAGGGGGCTAACGAGCAGTACTTC.

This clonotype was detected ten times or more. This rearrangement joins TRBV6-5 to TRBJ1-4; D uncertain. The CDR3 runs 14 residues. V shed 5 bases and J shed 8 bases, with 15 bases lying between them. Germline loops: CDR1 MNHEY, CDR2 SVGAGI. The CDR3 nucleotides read TGTGCCAGCAGTCCCGACGGGGTCTACGAAAAACTGTTTTTT. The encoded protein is CASSPDGVYEKLFF.

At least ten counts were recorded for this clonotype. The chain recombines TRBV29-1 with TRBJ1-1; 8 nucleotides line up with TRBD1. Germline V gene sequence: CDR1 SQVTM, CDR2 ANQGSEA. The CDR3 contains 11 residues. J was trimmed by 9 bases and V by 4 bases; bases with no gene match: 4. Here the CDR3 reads CSVGGQGKAFF. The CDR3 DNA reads TGCAGCGTTGGAGGACAGGGAAAAGCTTTCTTT. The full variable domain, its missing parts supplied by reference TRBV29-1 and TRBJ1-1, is SAVISQKPSRDICQRGTSLTIQCQVDSQVTMMFWYRQQPGQSLTLIATANQGSEATYESGFVIDKFPISRPNLTFSTLTVSNMSPEDSSIYLCSVGGQGKAFFGQGTRLTVV.

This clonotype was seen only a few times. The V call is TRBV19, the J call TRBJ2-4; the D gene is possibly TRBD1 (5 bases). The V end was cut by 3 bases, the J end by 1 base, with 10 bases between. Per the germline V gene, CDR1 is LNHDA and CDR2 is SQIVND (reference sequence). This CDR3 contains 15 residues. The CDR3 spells CASSIRRGAKNIQYF. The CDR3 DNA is TGTGCCAGTAGTATCCGAAGGGGTGCCAAAAACATTCAGTACTTC.

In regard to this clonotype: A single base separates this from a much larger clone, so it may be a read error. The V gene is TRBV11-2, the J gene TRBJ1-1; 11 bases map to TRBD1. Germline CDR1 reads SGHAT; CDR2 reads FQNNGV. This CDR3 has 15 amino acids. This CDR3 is CANSPGDRGRRGAFF. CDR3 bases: TGTGCCAACAGCCCCGGGGACAGGGGGAGGAGGGGAGCTTTCTTT.

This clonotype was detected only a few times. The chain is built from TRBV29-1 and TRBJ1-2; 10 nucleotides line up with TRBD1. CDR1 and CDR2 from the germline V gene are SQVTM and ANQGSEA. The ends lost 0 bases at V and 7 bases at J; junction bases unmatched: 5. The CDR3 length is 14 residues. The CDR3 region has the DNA TGCAGCGTTGAAGATCCCGACAGGGGGCCTGGCTACACCTTC. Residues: CSVEDPDRGPGYTF.

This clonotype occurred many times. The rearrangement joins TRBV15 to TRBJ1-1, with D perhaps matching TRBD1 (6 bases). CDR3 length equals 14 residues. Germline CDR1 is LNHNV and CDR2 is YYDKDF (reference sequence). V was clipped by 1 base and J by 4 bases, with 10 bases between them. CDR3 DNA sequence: TGTGCCACCAGCAGAGTCAGGGGATCCACTGAAGCTTTCTTT. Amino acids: CATSRVRGSTEAFF. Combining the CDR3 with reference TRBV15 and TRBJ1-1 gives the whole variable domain DAMVIQNPRYQVTQFGKPVTLSCSQTLNHNVMYWYQQKSSQAPKLLFHYYDKDFNNEADTPDNFQSRRPNTSFCFLDIRSPGLGDTAMYLCATSRVRGSTEAFFGQGTRLTVV.

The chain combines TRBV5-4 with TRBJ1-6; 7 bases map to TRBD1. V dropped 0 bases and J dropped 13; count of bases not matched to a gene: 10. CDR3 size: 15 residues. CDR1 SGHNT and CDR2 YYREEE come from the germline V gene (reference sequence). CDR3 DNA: TGTGCCAGCAGCTTGGGCGGGAGGGGGCCGACCCCCCTCCACTTT. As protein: CASSLGGRGPTPLHF.

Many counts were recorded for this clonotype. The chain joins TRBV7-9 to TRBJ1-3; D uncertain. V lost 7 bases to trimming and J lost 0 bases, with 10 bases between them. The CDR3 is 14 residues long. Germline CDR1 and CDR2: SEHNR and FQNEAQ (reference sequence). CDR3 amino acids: CASTPSGSGNTIYF. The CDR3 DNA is TGTGCCAGCACCCCAAGTGGCTCTGGAAACACCATATATTTT.

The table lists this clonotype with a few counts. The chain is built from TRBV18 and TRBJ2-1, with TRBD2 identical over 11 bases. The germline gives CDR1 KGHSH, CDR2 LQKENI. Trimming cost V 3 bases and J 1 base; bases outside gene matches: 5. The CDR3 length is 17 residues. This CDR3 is CASSPSGRAESYNEQFF. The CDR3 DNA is TGTGCCAGCTCACCTAGCGGGAGGGCCGAATCCTACAATGAGCAGTTCTTC.

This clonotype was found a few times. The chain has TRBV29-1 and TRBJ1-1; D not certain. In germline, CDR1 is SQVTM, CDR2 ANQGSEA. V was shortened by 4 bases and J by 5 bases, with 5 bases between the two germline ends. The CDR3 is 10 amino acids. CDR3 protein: CSVVGTEAFF. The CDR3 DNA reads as TGCAGCGTTGTTGGGACTGAAGCTTTCTTT.

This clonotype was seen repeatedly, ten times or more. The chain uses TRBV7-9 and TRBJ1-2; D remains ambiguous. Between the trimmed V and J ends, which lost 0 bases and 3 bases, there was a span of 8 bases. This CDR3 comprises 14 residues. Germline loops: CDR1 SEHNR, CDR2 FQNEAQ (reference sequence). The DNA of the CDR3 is TGTGCCAGCAGCTTAGCGCCAGAGGACTATGGCTACACCTTC. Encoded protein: CASSLAPEDYGYTF. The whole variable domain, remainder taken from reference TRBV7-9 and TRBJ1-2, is DTGVSQNPRHKITKRGQNVTFRCDPISEHNRLYWYRQTLGQGPEFLTYFQNEAQLEKSRLLSDRFSAERPKGSFSTLEIQRTEQGDSAMYLCASSLAPEDYGYTFGSGTRLTVV.

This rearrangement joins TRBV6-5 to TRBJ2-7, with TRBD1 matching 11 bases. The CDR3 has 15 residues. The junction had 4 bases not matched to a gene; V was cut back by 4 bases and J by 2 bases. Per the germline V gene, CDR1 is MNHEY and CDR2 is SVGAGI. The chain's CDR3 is CASSSGQGAAYEQYF. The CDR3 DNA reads TGTGCCAGCAGTTCTGGACAGGGGGCGGCCTACGAGCAGTACTTC.